This TCR beta chain was recovered during a study of cytomegalovirus exposure and HLA in healthy donors. 60 Vbeta and 13 Jbeta primers were used in PCR. This table comes from immunoSEQ multiplex PCR, and its TCRdb copy is limited to in-frame clones, with some not included. The sample shows approximately 150,000 clones, roughly 80% of them seen only once. Findings of the study overall: Later work showed greater clonal expansion in HLA-associated TCR beta chains than in equally common others.

Germline CDR1 SGHNT, CDR2 YYREEE (reference sequence). This CDR3 is 15 amino acids long. V lost 3 bases, J lost 8 bases, and 9 bases stayed unmatched. Regarding this clone: Its antigen remains unknown.

The rearrangement uses TRBV5-4 and TRBJ2-1; 9 nucleotides match TRBD1. This TCR was recovered from a man in his thirties or forties in good health and CMV-seronegative. Source material: PBMCs. This CDR3 reads CASSSGKQGAYEQFF. As DNA, the CDR3 is TGTGCCAGCAGCTCGGGGAAACAGGGGGCCTATGAGCAGTTCTTC.